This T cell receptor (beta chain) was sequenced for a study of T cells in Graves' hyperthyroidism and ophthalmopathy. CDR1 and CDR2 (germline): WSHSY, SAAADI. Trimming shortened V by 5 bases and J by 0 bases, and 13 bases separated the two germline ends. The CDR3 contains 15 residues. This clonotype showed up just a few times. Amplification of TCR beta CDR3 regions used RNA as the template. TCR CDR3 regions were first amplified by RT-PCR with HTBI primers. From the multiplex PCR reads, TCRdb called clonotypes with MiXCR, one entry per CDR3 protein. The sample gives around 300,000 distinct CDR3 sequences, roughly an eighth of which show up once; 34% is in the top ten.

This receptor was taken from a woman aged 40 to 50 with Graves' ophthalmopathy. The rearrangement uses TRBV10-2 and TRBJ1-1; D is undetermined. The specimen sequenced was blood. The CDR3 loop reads CASSLQSPMNTEAFF. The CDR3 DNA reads TGCGCCAGCAGTCTCCAGAGCCCGATGAACACTGAAGCTTTCTTT.